This record concerns one TCR beta chain sequence. Its antigen is not known. This specimen belongs to a study of cytomegalovirus exposure and HLA in healthy donors. Study findings and constraints: The study flagged around 160 TCR beta chains as cytomegalovirus-associated.

Data came from immunoSEQ multiplex PCR; TCRdb stores just in-frame clones and leaves some out. Seen here are about 120,000 clones, approximately 81% observed once, and the top ten hold under 2.5%. V shed 3 bases and J shed 1 base, with 11 bases lying between them. This CDR3 contains 15 residues. In germline, CDR1 is SGDLS, CDR2 YYNGEE. The study drew the donors from its approximately 110-subject validation cohort, separate from the roughly 700-subject first cohort. The material sequenced was PBMCs. The receptor's source is a woman aged 25 to 39 in good health and CMV-seronegative. V usage is TRBV9 and J usage is TRBJ2-1; D is perhaps TRBD1 (5 bases). CDR3: CASSDSQGSYNEQFF. The CDR3 DNA is TGTGCCAGCAGCGATAGCCAGGGTTCCTACAATGAGCAGTTCTTC.